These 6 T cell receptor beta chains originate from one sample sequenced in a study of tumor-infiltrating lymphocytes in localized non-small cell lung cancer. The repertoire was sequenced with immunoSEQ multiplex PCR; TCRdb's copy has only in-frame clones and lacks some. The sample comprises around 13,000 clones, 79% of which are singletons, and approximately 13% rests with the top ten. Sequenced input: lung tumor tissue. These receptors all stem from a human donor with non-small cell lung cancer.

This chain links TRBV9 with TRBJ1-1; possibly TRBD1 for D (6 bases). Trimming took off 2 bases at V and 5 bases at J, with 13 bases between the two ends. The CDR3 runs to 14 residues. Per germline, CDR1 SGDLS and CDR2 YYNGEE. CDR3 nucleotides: TGTGCCAGCAGCGTTACAGGGATCCGAACTGAAGCTTTCTTT. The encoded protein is CASSVTGIRTEAFF.

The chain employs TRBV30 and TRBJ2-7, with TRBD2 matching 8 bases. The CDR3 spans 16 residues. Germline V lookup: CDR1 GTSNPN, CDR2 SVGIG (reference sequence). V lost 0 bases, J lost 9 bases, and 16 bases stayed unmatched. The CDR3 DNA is TGTGCCTGGAGTGTAAAGGGGCTAGCGGGTCGGGAGGGGCAGTACTTC. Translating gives CAWSVKGLAGREGQYF.

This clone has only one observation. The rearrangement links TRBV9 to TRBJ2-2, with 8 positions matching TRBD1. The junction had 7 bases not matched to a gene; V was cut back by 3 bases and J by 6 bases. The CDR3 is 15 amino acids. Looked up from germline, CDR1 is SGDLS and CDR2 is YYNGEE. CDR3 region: CASSADRGSAGELFF. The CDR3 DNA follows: TGTGCCAGCAGCGCTGACAGGGGAAGCGCCGGGGAGCTGTTTTTT.

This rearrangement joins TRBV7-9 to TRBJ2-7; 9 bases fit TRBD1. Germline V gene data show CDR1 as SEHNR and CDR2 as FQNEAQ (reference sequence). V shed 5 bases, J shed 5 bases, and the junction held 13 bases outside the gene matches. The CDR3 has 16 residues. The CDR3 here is CASSTTGGENTHEQYF. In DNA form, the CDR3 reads TGTGCCAGCAGCACAACAGGGGGCGAAAATACCCACGAGCAGTACTTC.

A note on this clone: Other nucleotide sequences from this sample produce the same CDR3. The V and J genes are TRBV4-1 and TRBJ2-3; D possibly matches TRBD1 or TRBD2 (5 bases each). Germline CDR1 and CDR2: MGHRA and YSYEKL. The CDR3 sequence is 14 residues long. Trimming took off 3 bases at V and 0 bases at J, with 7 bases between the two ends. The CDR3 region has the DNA TGCGCCAGCAGCCAGGGGGATAGCACAGATACGCAGTATTTT. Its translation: CASSQGDSTDTQYF.

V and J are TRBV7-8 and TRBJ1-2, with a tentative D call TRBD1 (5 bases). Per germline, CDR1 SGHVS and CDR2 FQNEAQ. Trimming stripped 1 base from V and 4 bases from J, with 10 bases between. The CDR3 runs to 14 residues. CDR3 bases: TGTGCCAGCAGCTTAGTCGCAGGGACCTATGGCTACACCTTC. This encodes CASSLVAGTYGYTF.